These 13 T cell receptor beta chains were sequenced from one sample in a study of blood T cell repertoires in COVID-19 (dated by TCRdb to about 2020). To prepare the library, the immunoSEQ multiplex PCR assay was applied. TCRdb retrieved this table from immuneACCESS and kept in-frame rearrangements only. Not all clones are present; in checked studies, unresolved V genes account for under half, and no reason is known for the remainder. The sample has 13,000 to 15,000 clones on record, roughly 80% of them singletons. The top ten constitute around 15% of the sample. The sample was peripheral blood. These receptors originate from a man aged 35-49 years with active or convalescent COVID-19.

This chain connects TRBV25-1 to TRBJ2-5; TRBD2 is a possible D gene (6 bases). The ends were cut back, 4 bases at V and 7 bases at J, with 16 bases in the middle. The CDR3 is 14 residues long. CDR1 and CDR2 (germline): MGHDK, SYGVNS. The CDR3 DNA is TGTGCCAGCAGTGCCCTGGAGGGGTTTAGGACCCAGTACTTC. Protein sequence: CASSALEGFRTQYF.

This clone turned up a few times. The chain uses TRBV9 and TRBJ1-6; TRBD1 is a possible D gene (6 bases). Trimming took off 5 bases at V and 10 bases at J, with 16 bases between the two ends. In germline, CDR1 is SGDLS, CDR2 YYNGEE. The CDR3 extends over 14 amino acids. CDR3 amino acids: CASSPNQGKSPLHF. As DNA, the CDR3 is TGTGCCAGCAGTCCAAACCAGGGGAAATCACCCCTCCACTTT.

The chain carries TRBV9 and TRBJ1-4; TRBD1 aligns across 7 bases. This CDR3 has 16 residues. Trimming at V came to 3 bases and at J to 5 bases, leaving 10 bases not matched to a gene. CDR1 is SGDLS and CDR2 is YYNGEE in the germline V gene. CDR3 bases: TGTGCCAGCAGCGGAGGGCCAAGCAGGGGGAATGAAAAACTGTTTTTT. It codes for CASSGGPSRGNEKLFF. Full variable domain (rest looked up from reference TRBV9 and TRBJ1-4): DSGVTQTPKHLITATGQRVTLRCSPRSGDLSVYWYQQSLDQGLQFLIQYYNGEERAKGNILERFSAQQFPDLHSELNLSSLELGDSALYFCASSGGPSRGNEKLFFGSGTQLSVL.

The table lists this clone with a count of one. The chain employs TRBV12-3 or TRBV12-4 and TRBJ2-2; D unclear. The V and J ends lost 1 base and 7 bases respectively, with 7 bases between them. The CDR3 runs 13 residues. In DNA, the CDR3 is TGTGCCAGCAGTTTAGGCGTGATCGGGGAGCTGTTTTTT. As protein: CASSLGVIGELFF.

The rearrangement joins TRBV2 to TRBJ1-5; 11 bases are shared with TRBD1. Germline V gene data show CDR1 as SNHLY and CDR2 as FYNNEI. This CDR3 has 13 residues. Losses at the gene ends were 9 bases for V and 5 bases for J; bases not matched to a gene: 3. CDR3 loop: CASADRGHQPQHF. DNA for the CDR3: TGTGCCAGTGCGGACAGGGGGCATCAGCCCCAGCATTTT.

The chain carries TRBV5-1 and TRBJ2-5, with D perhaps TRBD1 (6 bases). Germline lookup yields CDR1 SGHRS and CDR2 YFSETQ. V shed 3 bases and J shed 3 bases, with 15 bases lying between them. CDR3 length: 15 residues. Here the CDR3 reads CASSSVTGQEETQYF. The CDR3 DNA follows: TGCGCCAGCAGCTCCGTTACAGGGCAGGAAGAGACCCAGTACTTC.

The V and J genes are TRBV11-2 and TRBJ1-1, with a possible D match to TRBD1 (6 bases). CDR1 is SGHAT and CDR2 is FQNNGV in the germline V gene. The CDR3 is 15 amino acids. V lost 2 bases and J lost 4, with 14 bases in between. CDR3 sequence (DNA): TGTGCCAGCAGCTTAATCAGGGGAGGGGGCACTGAAGCTTTCTTT. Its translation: CASSLIRGGGTEAFF.

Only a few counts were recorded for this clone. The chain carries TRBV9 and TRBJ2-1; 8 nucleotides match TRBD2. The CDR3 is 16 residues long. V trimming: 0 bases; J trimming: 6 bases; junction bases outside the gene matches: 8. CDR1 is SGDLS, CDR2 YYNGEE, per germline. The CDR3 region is CASSVGERGFSNEQFF. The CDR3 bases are TGTGCCAGCAGCGTAGGAGAGCGGGGGTTCTCCAATGAGCAGTTCTTC.

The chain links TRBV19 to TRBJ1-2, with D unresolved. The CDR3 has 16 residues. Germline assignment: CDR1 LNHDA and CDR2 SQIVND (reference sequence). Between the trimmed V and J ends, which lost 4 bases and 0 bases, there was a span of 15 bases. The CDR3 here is CASSRYMATSNYGYTF. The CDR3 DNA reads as TGTGCCAGTAGTAGATACATGGCGACTTCTAACTATGGCTACACCTTC. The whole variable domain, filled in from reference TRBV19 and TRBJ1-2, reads DGGITQSPKYLFRKEGQNVTLSCEQNLNHDAMYWYRQDPGQGLRLIYYSQIVNDFQKGDIAEGYSVSREKKESFPLTVTSAQKNPTAFYLCASSRYMATSNYGYTFGSGTRLTVV.

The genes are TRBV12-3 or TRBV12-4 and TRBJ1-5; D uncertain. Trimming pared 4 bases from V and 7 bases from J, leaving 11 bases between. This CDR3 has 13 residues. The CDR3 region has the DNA TGTGCCAGCAGTTCCCGGGAGGAACAGCCCCAGCATTTT. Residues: CASSSREEQPQHF.

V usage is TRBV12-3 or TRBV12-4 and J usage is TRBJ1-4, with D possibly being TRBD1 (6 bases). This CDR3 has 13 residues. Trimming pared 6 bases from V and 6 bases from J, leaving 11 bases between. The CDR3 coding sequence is TGTGCCAGCAGCTCAACAGGGCATGAAAAACTGTTTTTT. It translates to CASSSTGHEKLFF.

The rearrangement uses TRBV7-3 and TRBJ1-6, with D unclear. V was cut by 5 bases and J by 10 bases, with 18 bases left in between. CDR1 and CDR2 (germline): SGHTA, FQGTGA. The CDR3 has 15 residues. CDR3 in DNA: TGTGCCAGCAGCCCCGAAGGTCGAACGGGGTCACCCCTCCACTTT. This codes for CASSPEGRTGSPLHF.

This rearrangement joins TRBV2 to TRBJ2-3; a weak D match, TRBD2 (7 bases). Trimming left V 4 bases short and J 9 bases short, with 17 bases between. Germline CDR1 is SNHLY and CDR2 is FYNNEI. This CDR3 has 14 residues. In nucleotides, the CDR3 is TGTGCCAGCAGTGCGGGGGGCGGGGGCCCGACGCAGTATTTT. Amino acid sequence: CASSAGGGGPTQYF.